The TCR beta chain under discussion was sequenced for a study of blood T cell repertoires in COVID-19. Study information: The United States, Italy and Spain provided the acute and convalescent COVID-19 samples. In each case, the material was cDNA or gDNA derived from T cells, B-cell-depleted T cells, or PBMCs.

CDR1 is SNHLY and CDR2 is FYNNEI in the germline V gene. The CDR3 runs 12 residues. V lost 7 bases to trimming and J lost 1 base, with 8 bases between them. Original methodology: Nucleated cell number was recorded as an estimate derived from reference gene primer amplification. The method was immunoSEQ multiplex PCR; TCRdb's version includes in-frame clones alone and lacks a portion of them. D and trimming were read from the DNA, whereas the V and J calls and clone size are those reported in that table. The sample contains 45,000 or so clones, nearly 85% of which appear only once. This clone was counted a few times. This sample includes further DNA sequences coding for the same CDR3.

The chain carries TRBV2 and TRBJ2-7; D gene uncertain. The sequencing sample was made of peripheral blood. This clonotype originated in a man of 80 years or more in a cohort sampled during active COVID-19. CDR3 in amino acids: CASKELSYEQYF. The CDR3 bases are TGTGCCAGCAAGGAGCTTTCCTACGAGCAGTACTTC.